This entry lists 5 T cell receptor beta chains sequenced from one sample in a study of shared clonotypes between healthy human individuals. The repertoire was sequenced with immunoSEQ multiplex PCR; TCRdb's copy has only in-frame clones and lacks some. Of 1.5 million to 1.9 million clones listed, around 98% are singletons. Input material: naive CD4+ T cells sorted from blood. The subset is: CD45RA+ positively selected. The source of these receptors is a man aged 25-40 years in good health.

Turning to this clone: Within the sample, other DNA sequences also encode this same CDR3. V is TRBV7-9 and J is TRBJ2-3; D is ambiguous. V lost 2 bases and J 1 base, leaving 4 bases between the germline ends. In germline, CDR1 is SEHNR, CDR2 FQNEAQ (reference sequence). CDR3 size: 13 residues. The DNA of the CDR3 is TGTGCCAGCAGCTTATCCGGCACAGATACGCAGTATTTT. Translated, it gives CASSLSGTDTQYF. Based on the CDR3 plus reference TRBV7-9 and TRBJ2-3, the full variable domain is DTGVSQNPRHKITKRGQNVTFRCDPISEHNRLYWYRQTLGQGPEFLTYFQNEAQLEKSRLLSDRFSAERPKGSFSTLEIQRTEQGDSAMYLCASSLSGTDTQYFGPGTRLTVL.

This chain connects TRBV30 to TRBJ1-3; D possibly corresponds to TRBD1 (6 bases). Germline values: CDR1 GTSNPN, CDR2 SVGIG (reference sequence). The CDR3 runs 16 residues. Trimming cost V 0 bases and J 0 bases, with 12 bases left between them. CDR3 sequence reads: CAWSVGGPGSGNTIYF. CDR3 DNA: TGTGCCTGGAGTGTAGGGGGGCCAGGCTCTGGAAACACCATATATTTT.

The chain carries TRBV19 and TRBJ2-5, with TRBD1 matching over 9 bases. CDR1 is LNHDA and CDR2 is SQIVND in the germline V gene (reference sequence). The CDR3 is 16 amino acids. The V and J ends lost 3 bases and 8 bases, in that order; junction bases with no gene match: 13. The CDR3 DNA sequence: TGTGCCAGTAGTATCGTGGGACAGGGCAAAGGAATTACCCAGTACTTC. It codes for CASSIVGQGKGITQYF.

The chain carries TRBV5-1 and TRBJ2-2, with D possibly matching TRBD1 (6 bases). The length of the CDR3 is 16 residues. With 1 base removed from V and 0 bases from J, the gap between germline ends came to 10 bases. Germline V gene lookup returns CDR1 SGHRS and CDR2 YFSETQ. Here the CDR3 reads CASSLRGITNTGELFF. The DNA of the CDR3 is TGCGCCAGCAGCTTGAGGGGGATAACGAACACCGGGGAGCTGTTTTTT. Filled out from reference TRBV5-1 and TRBJ2-2, the complete variable domain reads KAGVTQTPRYLIKTRGQQVTLSCSPISGHRSVSWYQQTPGQGLQFLFEYFSETQRNKGNFPGRFSGRQFSNSRSEMNVSTLELGDSALYLCASSLRGITNTGELFFGEGSRLTVL.

This chain uses TRBV28 with TRBJ2-3; D not certain. The CDR3 consists of 15 residues. Germline V gene data show CDR1 as MDHEN and CDR2 as SYDVKM. Trimming shortened V by 8 bases and J by 0 bases, and 15 bases separated the two germline ends. The CDR3 reads CASDSYSTSTDTQYF. The CDR3 nucleotides are TGTGCCAGCGACTCTTACTCAACTAGCACAGATACGCAGTATTTT.